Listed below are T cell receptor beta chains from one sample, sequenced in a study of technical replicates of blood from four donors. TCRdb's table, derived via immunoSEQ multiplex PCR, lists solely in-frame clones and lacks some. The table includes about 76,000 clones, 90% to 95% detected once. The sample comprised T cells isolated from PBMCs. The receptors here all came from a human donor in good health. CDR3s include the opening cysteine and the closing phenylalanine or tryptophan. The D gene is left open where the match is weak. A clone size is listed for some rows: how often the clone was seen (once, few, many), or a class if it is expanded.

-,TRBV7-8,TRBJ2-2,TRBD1,CASRTGTGSTGELFF,TGTGCCAGCAGGACCGGGACAGGGAGCACCGGGGAGCTGTTTTTT
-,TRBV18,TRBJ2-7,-,CASSPSSSSYEQYF,TGTGCCAGCTCACCATCCTCCAGCTCCTACGAGCAGTACTTC
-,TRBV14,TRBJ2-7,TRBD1,CASSEQGGVPYEQYF,TGTGCCAGCAGCGAACAAGGGGGCGTCCCCTACGAGCAGTACTTC
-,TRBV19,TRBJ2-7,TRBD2,CASSLGASGSSYEQYF,TGTGCCAGTAGTTTGGGGGCTAGCGGGAGCTCCTACGAGCAGTACTTC
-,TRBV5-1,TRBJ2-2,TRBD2,CASSPSGNTGELFF,TGCGCCAGCAGCCCTAGCGGGAACACCGGGGAGCTGTTTTTT
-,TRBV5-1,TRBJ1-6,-,CASSLREAAINSPLHF,TGCGCCAGCAGCCTCCGTGAGGCAGCCATTAATTCACCCCTCCACTTT
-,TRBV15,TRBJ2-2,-,CATSRDPLERLFF,TGTGCCACCAGCAGAGATCCTCTCGAGAGGCTGTTTTTT
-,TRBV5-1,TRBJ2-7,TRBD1,CASSVTQGATYEQYF,TGCGCCAGCAGCGTAACACAGGGGGCGACCTACGAGCAGTACTTC
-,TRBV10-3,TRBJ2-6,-,CAISVQGTAGANVLTF,TGTGCCATCAGCGTACAGGGGACTGCTGGGGCCAACGTCCTGACTTTC
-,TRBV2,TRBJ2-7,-,CASSRQETSYEQYF,TGTGCCAGCAGTCGACAGGAAACATCCTACGAGCAGTACTTC
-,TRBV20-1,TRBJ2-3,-,CSARTRLTF,TGCAGTGCTAGAACGCGCCTAACTTTT
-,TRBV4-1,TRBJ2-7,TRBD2,CASSQLTGLANEQYF,TGCGCCAGCAGCCAATTAACGGGACTAGCGAACGAGCAGTACTTC
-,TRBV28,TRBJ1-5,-,CASNGGNQPQHF,TGTGCCAGCAACGGGGGAAATCAGCCCCAGCATTTT
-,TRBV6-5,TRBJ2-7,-,CASTNPHLSSYEQYF,TGTGCCAGCACCAACCCCCACTTAAGCTCCTACGAGCAGTACTTC
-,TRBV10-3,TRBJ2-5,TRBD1,CAISEKGAGETQYF,TGTGCCATCAGTGAAAAGGGGGCCGGAGAGACCCAGTACTTC
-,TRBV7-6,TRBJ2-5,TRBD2,CASSLEAGGMRETQYF,TGTGCCAGCAGCTTAGAAGCGGGGGGGATGAGGGAGACCCAGTACTTC
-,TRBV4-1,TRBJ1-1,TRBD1,CASSQEGTGTNTEAFF,TGCGCCAGCAGCCAAGAAGGGACAGGGACGAACACTGAAGCTTTCTTT
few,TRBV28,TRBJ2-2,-,CASSDRGRGGELFF,TGTGCCAGCAGTGATAGGGGGCGGGGCGGGGAGCTGTTTTTT
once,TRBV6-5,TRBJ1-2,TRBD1,CASRRQGPEGYTF,TGTGCCAGCAGGAGACAGGGCCCGGAGGGCTACACCTTC
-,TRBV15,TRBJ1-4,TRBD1,CATSEEDRAAGEKLFF,TGTGCCACCAGCGAAGAAGACAGGGCTGCTGGTGAAAAACTGTTTTTT
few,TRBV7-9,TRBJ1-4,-,CASRLGGGPNEKLFF,TGTGCCAGCAGGTTAGGGGGAGGTCCGAATGAAAAACTGTTTTTT
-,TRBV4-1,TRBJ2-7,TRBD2,CASSQVGGSSYEQYF,TGCGCCAGCAGCCAAGTAGGCGGGAGCTCCTACGAGCAGTACTTC
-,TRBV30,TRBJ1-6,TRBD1,CAWSVQGASSPLHF,TGTGCCTGGAGTGTACAGGGGGCGAGTTCACCCCTCCACTTT
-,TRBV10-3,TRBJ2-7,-,CATRGERADRDEQYF,TGTGCCACCCGTGGTGAGAGGGCGGATAGGGACGAGCAGTACTTC
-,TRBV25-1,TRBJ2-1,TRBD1,CASSDRQGREYNEQFF,TGTGCCAGCAGTGACCGACAGGGAAGGGAGTACAATGAGCAGTTCTTC
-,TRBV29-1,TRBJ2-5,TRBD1,CSGREIGTGGTQYF,TGCAGTGGAAGGGAGATCGGGACAGGCGGGACCCAGTACTTC
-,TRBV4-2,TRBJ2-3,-,CASSPRGDTQYF,TGTGCCAGCAGCCCTCGGGGGGATACGCAGTATTTT
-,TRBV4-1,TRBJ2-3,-,CASSQERLNTQYF,TGCGCCAGCAGCCAAGAGCGACTGAATACGCAGTATTTT
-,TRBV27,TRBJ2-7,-,CASSLTSGGYEQYF,TGTGCCAGCAGTTTAACATCTGGGGGGTACGAGCAGTACTTC
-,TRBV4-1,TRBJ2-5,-,CASSRSGTQYF,TGCGCCAGCAGCCGCTCGGGGACCCAGTACTTC
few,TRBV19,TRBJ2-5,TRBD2,CASRKHRTSEQETQYF,TGTGCCAGTAGAAAGCACCGGACTAGCGAGCAAGAGACCCAGTACTTC